The 25 T cell receptor beta chains given below trace back to one sample, sequenced in a study of PD-1 blockade in classical Hodgkin lymphoma (dated by TCRdb to between 2020 and 2021). This specimen's time point label, interpreted: cycle 1 day 1 (C1D1), immediately before nivolumab initiation. Every trial patient had relapsed after autologous stem cell transplantation, and cohorts A, B and C differed in prior brentuximab vedotin exposure. The library was built by means of the immunoSEQ multiplex PCR assay. TCRdb provides this immuneACCESS table in a form limited to in-frame rearrangements. Some clones are lacking; in checked studies, under half of them reflect an unresolved V gene, and why the rest are absent is not known. The sample records about 39,000 clones, 88% of which are singletons. Roughly 10% of the sample belongs to the ten largest clones. The source was peripheral blood mononuclear cells (PBMCs), collected at baseline. Receptor source: a human donor with classical Hodgkin lymphoma.

This clone came up a few times. The gene calls are TRBV28 and TRBJ1-1; 9 bases match TRBD1. The CDR3 length is 17 residues. Per the germline V gene, CDR1 is MDHEN and CDR2 is SYDVKM. The ends lost 4 bases at V and 6 bases at J; junction bases unmatched: 15. The CDR3 protein is CASSSGTGYWQGAEAFF. The CDR3 bases are TGTGCCAGCAGTTCCGGGACAGGGTATTGGCAGGGGGCTGAAGCTTTCTTT.

DNA for the CDR3: TGTGCCAGCAGCTTGGGTCTTTATACAGGCGCTGGGGCCAACGTCCTGACTTTC. It codes for CASSLGLYTGAGANVLTF. The chain is built from TRBV7-9 and TRBJ2-6; possibly TRBD1 for D (5 bases). Germline V CDR1 and CDR2: SEHNR, FQNEAQ (reference sequence). CDR3 length equals 18 residues. The V and J ends lost 3 bases and 2 bases respectively, with 17 bases between them.

This chain connects TRBV2 to TRBJ2-7; 7 bases map to TRBD2. This CDR3 is built from 14 residues. CDR1 and CDR2 (germline): SNHLY, FYNNEI. V gave up 7 bases and J gave up 0 bases; unmatched junction bases: 6. CDR3 sequence reads: CASNAGDISYEQYF. CDR3 sequence (DNA): TGTGCCAGCAATGCGGGAGATATCTCCTACGAGCAGTACTTC.

This chain connects TRBV4-2 to TRBJ2-2, with 7 bases lining up with TRBD2. Germline V gives CDR1 LGHNA, CDR2 YNFKEQ. Germline trimming cut 1 base from V and 0 bases from J; bases unmatched to any gene: 8. This CDR3 has 18 residues. The CDR3 region is CASSQAGSGGANTGELFF. The CDR3 DNA is TGTGCCAGCAGCCAAGCGGGTTCGGGGGGAGCGAACACCGGGGAGCTGTTTTTT.

V gene TRBV4-3 combines with J gene TRBJ1-5; possible D gene TRBD1, 5 bases. CDR3 length equals 15 residues. V gave up 0 bases and J gave up 4 bases, with 10 bases separating them. Germline CDR1 is LGHNA and CDR2 is YSLEER. In DNA, the CDR3 is TGCGCCAGCAGCCAAGAAGCAGGGCCGAATCAGCCCCAGCATTTT. Amino acids: CASSQEAGPNQPQHF.

This clone was detected only once. V and J are TRBV5-1 and TRBJ2-3, with TRBD2 as a possible D gene (7 bases). V lost 0 bases, J lost 1 base, and 15 bases lay in between. From germline, CDR1 is SGHRS and CDR2 YFSETQ. The CDR3 contains 17 residues. The CDR3 DNA reads TGCGCCAGCAGCTTGGTCGGCGGGGGCTATGGCACAGATACGCAGTATTTT. It encodes CASSLVGGGYGTDTQYF.

This clone was recorded only once. This chain joins TRBV6-1 and TRBJ2-1, with D possibly called TRBD1 or TRBD2 (5 bases each). Between the trimmed V and J ends, which lost 7 bases and 9 bases, there was a span of 19 bases. CDR1 is MNHNS, CDR2 SASEGT, per germline. This CDR3 is built from 14 residues. CDR3 amino acids: CASTPNPGTGEQFF. CDR3 coding DNA: TGTGCCAGCACCCCCAACCCGGGGACGGGTGAGCAGTTCTTC.

In its sample, this clone is medium-sized. The V and J genes are TRBV27 and TRBJ2-7, with 10 bases aligning to TRBD2. This CDR3 contains 15 residues. The germline gives CDR1 MNHEY, CDR2 SMNVEV (reference sequence). V lost 2 bases and J lost 5; bases outside the gene matches: 6. The DNA of the CDR3 is TGTGCCAGCAGTTTAAGAGCGGGGGGGCTGAACGAGCAGTACTTC. This gives the protein CASSLRAGGLNEQYF.

This clone came up a few times. The chain couples TRBV7-2 to TRBJ2-3; D is unclear. Per germline, CDR1 SGHTA and CDR2 FQGNSA. The CDR3 has 15 amino acids. The V and J ends lost 1 base and 0 bases respectively, with 8 bases between them. The CDR3 DNA follows: TGTGCCAGCAGCTTAGACCCCAGGAGCACAGATACGCAGTATTTT. Its translation: CASSLDPRSTDTQYF.

The rearrangement links TRBV5-4 to TRBJ1-6, with a weak D call TRBD1 (5 bases). The V end lost 1 base, the J end lost 7 bases, and 9 bases lay between the germline ends. The length of the CDR3 is 14 residues. Germline values: CDR1 SGHNT, CDR2 YYREEE (reference sequence). The chain's CDR3 is CASSLRPGNSPLHF. DNA for the CDR3: TGTGCCAGCAGCTTGAGGCCAGGGAATTCACCCCTCCACTTT.

This clone was detected only a few times. CDR3 nucleotides: TGCGCCAGCAGCCAAGACTGGCGAGCGTATACAGATACGCAGTATTTT. Amino acid sequence: CASSQDWRAYTDTQYF. The genes are TRBV4-1 and TRBJ2-3; D is ambiguous. Trimming removed 0 bases from V and 3 bases from J, with 13 bases in between. The germline V gene encodes CDR1 MGHRA and CDR2 YSYEKL. CDR3 length: 16 amino acids.

This clone has only a few counts. The chain couples TRBV6-1 to TRBJ2-5; 7 nucleotides agree with TRBD2. The CDR3 is made up of 15 amino acids. The ends lost 1 base at V and 0 bases at J; junction bases unmatched: 2. CDR1 and CDR2 from the germline V gene are MNHNS and SASEGT. CDR3 nucleotide sequence: TGTGCCAGCAGTGAAGAGCTAGCGGACCAAGAGACCCAGTACTTC. Protein sequence: CASSEELADQETQYF.

CDR3 sequence reads: CASSSRGYNEQFF. In DNA form, the CDR3 reads TGTGCCAGTAGTTCGAGAGGTTACAATGAGCAGTTCTTC. The rearrangement links TRBV19 to TRBJ2-1; D uncertain. The length of the CDR3 is 13 residues. Trimming took off 5 bases at V and 4 bases at J, with 9 bases between the two ends. Germline loops: CDR1 LNHDA, CDR2 SQIVND (reference sequence).

This clone showed up just once. The chain is built from TRBV7-9 and TRBJ2-2; D unclear. V was pared by 5 bases and J by 4 bases, with 11 bases between. CDR1 is SEHNR and CDR2 is FQNEAQ in the germline V gene (reference sequence). CDR3 size: 14 residues. CDR3 in amino acids: CASSPRVSTGELFF. For the CDR3, the DNA is TGTGCCAGCAGCCCTAGGGTGAGCACCGGGGAGCTGTTTTTT.

The chain couples TRBV27 to TRBJ1-5, with D unresolved. The CDR3 sequence is 13 residues long. Deletions cut 2 bases from V and 6 bases from J, with 8 bases between. Germline CDR1 is MNHEY and CDR2 is SMNVEV (reference sequence). The DNA for the CDR3 is TGTGCCAGCAGTTTAATCCCGGGTCAGCCCCAGCATTTT. It is translated as CASSLIPGQPQHF.

The rearrangement uses TRBV11-2 and TRBJ1-2; D possibly corresponds to TRBD1 (5 bases). This CDR3 has 11 amino acids. Per germline, CDR1 SGHAT and CDR2 FQNNGV. Trimming stripped 6 bases from V and 7 bases from J, with 9 bases between. The CDR3 sequence is CASSFRGGYTF. The CDR3 DNA reads as TGTGCCAGCAGTTTTAGGGGTGGCTACACCTTC.

This clone has a single count. The chain carries TRBV7-8 and TRBJ2-7; TRBD2 matches 7 bases. Germline V gene sequence: CDR1 SGHVS, CDR2 FQNEAQ. There are 15 residues in the CDR3. V shed 1 base, J shed 3 bases, and the junction held 6 bases outside the gene matches. The CDR3 DNA reads TGTGCCAGCAGCTTAGTCGGGGGGTTAGGCTACGAGCAGTACTTC. Protein sequence: CASSLVGGLGYEQYF.

This rearrangement joins TRBV14 to TRBJ1-1, with unresolved D. CDR1 is SGHDN and CDR2 is FVKESK in the germline V gene. The CDR3 is 17 residues long. With 7 bases removed from V and 2 bases from J, the gap between germline ends came to 23 bases. Here the CDR3 reads CASNSNYLDRINTEAFF. CDR3 nucleotides: TGTGCCAGCAACTCAAACTATCTGGACCGGATAAACACTGAAGCTTTCTTT.

This rearrangement joins TRBV10-3 to TRBJ1-1; D unclear. This CDR3 is 13 amino acids long. Germline loops: CDR1 ENHRY, CDR2 SYGVKD. With 0 bases removed from V and 11 bases from J, the gap between germline ends came to 13 bases. The CDR3 DNA reads TGTGCCATCAGTGAGTCGGTAGTGTTGGAGGCTTTCTTT. Translated: CAISESVVLEAFF.

J is TRBJ2-3 and V is TRBV18, with no clear D. Trimming stripped 2 bases from V and 1 base from J, with 13 bases between. This CDR3 is built from 16 residues. The germline CDR1 and CDR2 sequences are KGHSH and LQKENI. The CDR3 bases are TGTGCCAGCTCACCAGGTTCTGGTGAGGGCACAGATACGCAGTATTTT. It is translated as CASSPGSGEGTDTQYF.

This chain connects TRBV4-1 to TRBJ2-2, with 11 bases aligning to TRBD2. CDR1 and CDR2 (germline): MGHRA, YSYEKL. The CDR3 has 17 residues. The trim removed 3 bases at V and 3 bases at J, leaving 6 bases unmatched. CDR3 region: CASSQSGTSGYTGELFF. DNA of the CDR3: TGCGCCAGCAGCCAGTCCGGGACTAGCGGATACACCGGGGAGCTGTTTTTT.

This chain uses TRBV29-1 with TRBJ1-4; perhaps TRBD1 as D (5 bases). Trimming removed 4 bases from V and 7 bases from J, with 13 bases in between. The germline V gene encodes CDR1 SQVTM and CDR2 ANQGSEA. The CDR3 contains 13 residues. CDR3: CSVGREAGEKLFF. The CDR3 nucleotides read TGCAGCGTTGGCAGGGAGGCGGGTGAAAAACTGTTTTTT.

This clone appeared once. This chain links TRBV10-3 with TRBJ1-3; D remains ambiguous. From germline, CDR1 is ENHRY and CDR2 SYGVKD. This CDR3 spans 18 amino acids. Trimming removed 2 bases at V and 0 bases at J, with 17 bases between. CDR3 sequence: CAISEGSGIRSSGNTIYF. CDR3 nucleotide sequence: TGTGCCATCAGTGAGGGCAGTGGGATCAGAAGCTCTGGAAACACCATATATTTT.

V usage is TRBV10-3 and J usage is TRBJ2-7; possibly TRBD1 for D (7 bases). The CDR3 totals 13 residues. V was shortened by 8 bases and J by 2 bases, with 13 bases between the two germline ends. From germline, CDR1 is ENHRY and CDR2 SYGVKD. CDR3 in DNA: TGTGCCATCGCGCAGGGGGGAACCTACGAGCAGTACTTC. It translates to CAIAQGGTYEQYF.

As DNA, the CDR3 is TGTGCCAGCAGTTACACGGGTTACGAGCAGTACTTC. Residues: CASSYTGYEQYF. The chain couples TRBV6-6 to TRBJ2-7; D unclear. This CDR3 region has 12 residues. Germline-derived CDR1 and CDR2 are MNHNY and SVGAGI (reference sequence). V was clipped by 2 bases and J by 4 bases, with 6 bases between them.